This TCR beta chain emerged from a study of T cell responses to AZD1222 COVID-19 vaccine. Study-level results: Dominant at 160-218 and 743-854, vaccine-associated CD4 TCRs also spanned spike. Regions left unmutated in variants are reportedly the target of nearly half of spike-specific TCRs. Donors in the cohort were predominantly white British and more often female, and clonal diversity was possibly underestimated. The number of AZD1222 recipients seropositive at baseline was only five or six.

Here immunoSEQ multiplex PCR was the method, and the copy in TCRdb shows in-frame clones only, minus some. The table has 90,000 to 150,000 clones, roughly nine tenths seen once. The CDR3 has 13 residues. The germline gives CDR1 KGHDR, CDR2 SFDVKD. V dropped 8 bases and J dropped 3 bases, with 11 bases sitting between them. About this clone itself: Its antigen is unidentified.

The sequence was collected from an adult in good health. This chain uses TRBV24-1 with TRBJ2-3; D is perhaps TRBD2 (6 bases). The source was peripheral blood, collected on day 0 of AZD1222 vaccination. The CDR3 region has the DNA TGTGCCACCAATGACGGGAGTACAGATACGCAGTATTTT. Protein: CATNDGSTDTQYF.